The T cell receptor (beta chain) described here comes from a study of T cell changes during pregnancy in multiple sclerosis. TCRdb keeps only in-frame clones here, not all; method: immunoSEQ multiplex PCR. Altogether about 38,000 clones are present, 91% being singletons, with the ten largest covering 6.1%. J was trimmed by 3 bases and V by 2 bases; bases with no gene match: 9. The CDR3 totals 16 residues. CDR1 LNHDA and CDR2 SQIVND come from the germline V gene (reference sequence). The receptor was isolated from a female donor with multiple sclerosis, enrolled in a pregnancy study. The sequencing here drew on CD8+ T cells from peripheral blood mononuclear cells, taken in the second trimester of pregnancy. V gene TRBV19 combines with J gene TRBJ2-7; 8 bases align to TRBD1. The CDR3 region is CASSIYGQGGFYEQYF. As DNA, the CDR3 is TGTGCCAGTAGTATATATGGACAGGGCGGATTCTACGAGCAGTACTTC.